This TCR beta chain was identified during a study of Ad26.COV2.S vaccination and SARS-CoV-2 variants. Study-wide background: Once, or twice with 56 days between doses, Ad26.COV2.S was given intramuscularly.

The treatment: some 19 received Ad26.COV2.S at low or high dose, single or two shots; about 5 received placebo; per-sample allocation not given. The study sampled participants on day 63 after the first vaccine or placebo injection. Vaccine was an Ad26 vector expressing Wuhan-strain SARS-CoV-2 spike. Study conclusions and caveats: Post-vaccination spike-specific CD8+ and CD4+ T cell responses reportedly had substantial breadth. There was a possibility that the TCR breadth and depth analyses underestimated total T cell responses.

Concerning this clone itself: What it binds is unknown.

This CDR3 region has 14 residues. Germline V gives CDR1 MRHNA, CDR2 SNTAGT. V was pared by 0 bases and J by 7 bases, with 4 bases of the junction left unmatched. Assay used: immunoSEQ multiplex PCR; TCRdb lists only in-frame clones, some missing. The sample carries some 410,000 clones, around 92% recorded once. The sample consisted of peripheral blood, taken in a trial of Ad26.COV2.S vaccine versus placebo. This receptor was identified in a person between 18 and 65 years old who received the Ad26.COV2.S COVID-19 vaccine or a placebo. The rearrangement uses TRBV6-4 and TRBJ1-2; 8 bases line up with TRBD1. CDR3 DNA: TGTGCCAGCAGTGACTCGGACAGGGTTAGTGGCTACACCTTC. Its translation is CASSDSDRVSGYTF.